This entry concerns a single TCR beta chain. The sample comes from a study of blood T cell repertoires in COVID-19. Profiled with immunoSEQ multiplex PCR; TCRdb holds only in-frame clones, not every one. Among roughly 74,000 clones listed, about four fifths were seen once. V lost 6 bases to trimming and J lost 4 bases, with 18 bases between them. This CDR3 comprises 15 residues. The germline gives CDR1 SNHLY, CDR2 FYNNEI. Sequencing was carried out using peripheral blood. V gene TRBV2 combines with J gene TRBJ2-5, with D tentatively TRBD2 (6 bases). This TCR was recovered from a man between 65 and 79 years old with acute or convalescent COVID-19. This chain's CDR3 is CASRTSGGRRETQYF. The CDR3 nucleotides are TGTGCCAGCAGGACATCGGGTGGGAGGCGAGAGACCCAGTACTTC.